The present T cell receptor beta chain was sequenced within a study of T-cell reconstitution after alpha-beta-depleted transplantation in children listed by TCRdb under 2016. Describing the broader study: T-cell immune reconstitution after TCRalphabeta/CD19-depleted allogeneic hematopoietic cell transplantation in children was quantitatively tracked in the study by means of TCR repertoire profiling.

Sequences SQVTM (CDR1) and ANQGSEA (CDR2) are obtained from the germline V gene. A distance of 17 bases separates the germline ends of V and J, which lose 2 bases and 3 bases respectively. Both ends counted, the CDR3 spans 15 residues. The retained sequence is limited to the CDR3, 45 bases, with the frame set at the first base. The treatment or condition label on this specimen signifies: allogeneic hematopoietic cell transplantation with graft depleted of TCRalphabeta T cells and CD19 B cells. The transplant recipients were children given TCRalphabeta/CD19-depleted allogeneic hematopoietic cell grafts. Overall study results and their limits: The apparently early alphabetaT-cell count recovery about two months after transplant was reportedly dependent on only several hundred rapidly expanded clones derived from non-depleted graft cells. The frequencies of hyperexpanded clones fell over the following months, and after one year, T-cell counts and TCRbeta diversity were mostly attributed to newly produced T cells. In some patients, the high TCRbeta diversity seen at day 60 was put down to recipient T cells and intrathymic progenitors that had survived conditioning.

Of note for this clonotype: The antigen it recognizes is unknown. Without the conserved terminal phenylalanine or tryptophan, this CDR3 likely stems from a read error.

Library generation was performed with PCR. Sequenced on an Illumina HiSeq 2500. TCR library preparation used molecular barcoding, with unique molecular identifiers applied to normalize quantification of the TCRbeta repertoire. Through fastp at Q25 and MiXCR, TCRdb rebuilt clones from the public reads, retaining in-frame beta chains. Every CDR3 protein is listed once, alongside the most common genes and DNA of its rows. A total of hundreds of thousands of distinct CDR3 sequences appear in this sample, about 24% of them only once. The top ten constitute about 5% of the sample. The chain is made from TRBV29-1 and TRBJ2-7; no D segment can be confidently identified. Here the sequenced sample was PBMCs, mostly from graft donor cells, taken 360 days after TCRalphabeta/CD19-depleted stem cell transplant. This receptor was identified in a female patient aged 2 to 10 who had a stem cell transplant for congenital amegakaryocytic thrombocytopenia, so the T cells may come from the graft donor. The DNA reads TGCAGCGTTGAACAGCGTCTCCGCCCCTTCTACGAGCAGTACCTC. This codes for CSVEQRLRPFYEQYL.